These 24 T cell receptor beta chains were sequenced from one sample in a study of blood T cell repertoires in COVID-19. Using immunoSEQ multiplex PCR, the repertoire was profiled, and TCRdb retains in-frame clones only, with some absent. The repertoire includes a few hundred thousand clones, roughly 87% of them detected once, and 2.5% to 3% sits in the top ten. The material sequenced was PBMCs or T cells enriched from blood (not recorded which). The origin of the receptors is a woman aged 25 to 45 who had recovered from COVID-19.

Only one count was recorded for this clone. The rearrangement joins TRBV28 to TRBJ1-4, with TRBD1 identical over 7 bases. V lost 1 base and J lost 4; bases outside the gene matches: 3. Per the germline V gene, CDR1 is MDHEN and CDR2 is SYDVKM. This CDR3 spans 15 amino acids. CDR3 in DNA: TGTGCCAGCAGTTTATTGACAGGGCTTAATGAAAAACTGTTTTTT. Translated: CASSLLTGLNEKLFF.

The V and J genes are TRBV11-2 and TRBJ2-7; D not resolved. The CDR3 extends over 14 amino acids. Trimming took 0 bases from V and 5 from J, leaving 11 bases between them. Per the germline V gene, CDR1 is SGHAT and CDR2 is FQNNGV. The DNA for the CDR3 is TGTGCCAGCAGCTTAGACTCAGGTGTCCACGAGCAGTACTTC. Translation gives CASSLDSGVHEQYF.

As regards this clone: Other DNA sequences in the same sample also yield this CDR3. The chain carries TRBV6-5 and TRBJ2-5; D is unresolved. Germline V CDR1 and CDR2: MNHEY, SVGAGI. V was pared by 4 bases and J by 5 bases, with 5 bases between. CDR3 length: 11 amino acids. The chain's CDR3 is CASSFLETQYF. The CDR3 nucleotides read TGTGCCAGCAGTTTTCTGGAGACCCAGTACTTC.

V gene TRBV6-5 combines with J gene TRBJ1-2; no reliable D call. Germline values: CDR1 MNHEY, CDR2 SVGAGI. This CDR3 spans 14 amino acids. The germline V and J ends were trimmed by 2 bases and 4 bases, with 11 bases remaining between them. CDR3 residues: CASSYGQTAYGYTF. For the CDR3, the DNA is TGTGCCAGCAGTTACGGGCAGACCGCCTATGGCTACACCTTC.

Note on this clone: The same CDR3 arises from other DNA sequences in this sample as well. CDR3: CASSPAETSTDTQYF. The CDR3 DNA reads as TGTGCCAGCAGTCCCGCTGAAACTAGCACAGATACGCAGTATTTT. The V call is TRBV6-5, the J call TRBJ2-3; D remains unclear. This CDR3 has 15 amino acids. Trimming cost V 5 bases and J 0 bases, with 12 bases left between them. Germline V gives CDR1 MNHEY, CDR2 SVGAGI.

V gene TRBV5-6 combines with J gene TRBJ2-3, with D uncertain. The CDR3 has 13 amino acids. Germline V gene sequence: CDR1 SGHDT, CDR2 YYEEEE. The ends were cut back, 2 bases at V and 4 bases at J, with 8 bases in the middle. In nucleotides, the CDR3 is TGTGCCAGCAGCTTATTAAGAGCAGATACGCAGTATTTT. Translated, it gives CASSLLRADTQYF.

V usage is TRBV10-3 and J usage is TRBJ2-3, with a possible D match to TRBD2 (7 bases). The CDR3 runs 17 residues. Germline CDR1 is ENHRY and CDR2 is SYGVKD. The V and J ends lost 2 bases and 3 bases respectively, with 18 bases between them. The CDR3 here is CAISEPTSGDTTDTQYF. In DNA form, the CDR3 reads TGTGCCATCAGTGAGCCCACGAGCGGGGACACGACAGATACGCAGTATTTT.

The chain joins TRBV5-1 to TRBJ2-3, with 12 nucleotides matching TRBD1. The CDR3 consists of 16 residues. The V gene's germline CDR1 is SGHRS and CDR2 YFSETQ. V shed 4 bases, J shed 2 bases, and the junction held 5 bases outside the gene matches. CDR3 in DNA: TGCGCCAGCAGCGTGGGACAGGGGGCACCCACAGATACGCAGTATTTT. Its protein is CASSVGQGAPTDTQYF.

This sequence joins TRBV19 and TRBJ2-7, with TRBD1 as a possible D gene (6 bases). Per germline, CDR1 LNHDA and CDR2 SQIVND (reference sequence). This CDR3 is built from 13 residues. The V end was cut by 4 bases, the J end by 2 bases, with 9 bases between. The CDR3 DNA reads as TGTGCCAGTAGTAGGACAGACGCCTACGAGCAGTACTTC. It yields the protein CASSRTDAYEQYF.

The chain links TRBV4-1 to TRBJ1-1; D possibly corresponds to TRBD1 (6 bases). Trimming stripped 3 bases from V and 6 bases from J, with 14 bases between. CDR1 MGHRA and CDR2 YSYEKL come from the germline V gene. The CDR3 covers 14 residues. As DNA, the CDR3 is TGCGCCAGCAGCCAGGGCCTCAGGGGCCCTGAAGCTTTCTTT. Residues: CASSQGLRGPEAFF.

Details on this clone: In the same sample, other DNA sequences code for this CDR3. CDR3 loop: CASSYGGLNTEAFF. The CDR3 bases are TGTGCCAGCAGTTACGGGGGCCTTAACACTGAAGCTTTCTTT. V is TRBV6-5 and J is TRBJ1-1; a possible D gene is TRBD1 (6 bases). Trimming cost V 2 bases and J 2 bases, with 9 bases left between them. CDR3 length: 14 residues. CDR1 MNHEY and CDR2 SVGAGI come from the germline V gene.

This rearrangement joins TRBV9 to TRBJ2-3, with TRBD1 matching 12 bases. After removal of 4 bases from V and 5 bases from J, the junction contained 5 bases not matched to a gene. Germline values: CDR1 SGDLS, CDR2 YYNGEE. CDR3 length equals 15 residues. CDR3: CASSSGQGAQDTQYF. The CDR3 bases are TGTGCCAGCAGCTCGGGACAGGGGGCGCAAGATACGCAGTATTTT. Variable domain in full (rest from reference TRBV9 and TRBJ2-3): DSGVTQTPKHLITATGQRVTLRCSPRSGDLSVYWYQQSLDQGLQFLIQYYNGEERAKGNILERFSAQQFPDLHSELNLSSLELGDSALYFCASSSGQGAQDTQYFGPGTRLTVL.

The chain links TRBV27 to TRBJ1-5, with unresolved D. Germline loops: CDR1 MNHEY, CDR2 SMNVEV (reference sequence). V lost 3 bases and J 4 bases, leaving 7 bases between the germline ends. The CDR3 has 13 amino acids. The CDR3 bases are TGTGCCAGCAGTTTTGACGGGAATCAGCCCCAGCATTTT. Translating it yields CASSFDGNQPQHF.

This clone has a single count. The CDR3 reads CASSSLQATYEQYF. CDR3 coding DNA: TGTGCCAGCAGCTCACTACAGGCTACCTACGAGCAGTACTTC. The genes are TRBV7-9 and TRBJ2-7; a possible D gene is TRBD1 (5 bases). This CDR3 is built from 14 residues. Germline loops: CDR1 SEHNR, CDR2 FQNEAQ (reference sequence). V was cut by 4 bases and J by 2 bases, with 12 bases left in between.

The CDR3 loop is CASSLSRGSSYNEQFF. CDR3 nucleotide sequence: TGTGCCAGCAGTTTATCCCGCGGGAGCTCCTACAATGAGCAGTTCTTC. The chain carries TRBV28 and TRBJ2-1; 7 bases line up with TRBD2. The ends lost 1 base at V and 0 bases at J; junction bases unmatched: 3. CDR1 is MDHEN, CDR2 SYDVKM, per germline. The CDR3 contains 16 residues.

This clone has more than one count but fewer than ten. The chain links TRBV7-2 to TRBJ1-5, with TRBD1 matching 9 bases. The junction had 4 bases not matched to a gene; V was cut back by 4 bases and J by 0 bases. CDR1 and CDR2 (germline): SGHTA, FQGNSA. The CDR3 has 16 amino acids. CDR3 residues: CASSYTGGSSNQPQHF. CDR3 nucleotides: TGTGCCAGCAGCTACACAGGGGGCTCTAGCAATCAGCCCCAGCATTTT.

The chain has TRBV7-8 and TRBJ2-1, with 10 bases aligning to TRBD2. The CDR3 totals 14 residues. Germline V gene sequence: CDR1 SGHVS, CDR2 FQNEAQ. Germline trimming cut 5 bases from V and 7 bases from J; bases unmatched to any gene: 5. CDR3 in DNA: TGTGCCAGCAGCGCCGGGACTAGCGATAATGAGCAGTTCTTC. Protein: CASSAGTSDNEQFF.

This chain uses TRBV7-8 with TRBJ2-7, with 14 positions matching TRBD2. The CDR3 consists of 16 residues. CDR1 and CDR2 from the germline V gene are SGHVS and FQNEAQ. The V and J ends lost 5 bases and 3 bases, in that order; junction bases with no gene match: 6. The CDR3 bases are TGTGCCAGCAGCCCCGGGACTAGCGGGGGCCTCTACGAGCAGTACTTC. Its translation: CASSPGTSGGLYEQYF.

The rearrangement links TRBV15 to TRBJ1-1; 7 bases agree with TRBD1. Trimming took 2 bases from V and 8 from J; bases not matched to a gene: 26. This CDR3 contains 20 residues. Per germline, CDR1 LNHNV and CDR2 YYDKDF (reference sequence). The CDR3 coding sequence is TGTGCCACCAGCAGAAGTCATGGCCCAGGGGGTCTTCGGATTACGACCGAAGCTTTCTTT. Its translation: CATSRSHGPGGLRITTEAFF.

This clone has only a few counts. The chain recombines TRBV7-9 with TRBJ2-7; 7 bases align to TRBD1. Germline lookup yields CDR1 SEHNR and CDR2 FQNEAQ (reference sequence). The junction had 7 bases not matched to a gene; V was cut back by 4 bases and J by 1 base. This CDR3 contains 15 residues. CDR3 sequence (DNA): TGTGCCAGCAGCTATCCAGGGGACAGATCCTACGAGCAGTACTTC. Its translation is CASSYPGDRSYEQYF.

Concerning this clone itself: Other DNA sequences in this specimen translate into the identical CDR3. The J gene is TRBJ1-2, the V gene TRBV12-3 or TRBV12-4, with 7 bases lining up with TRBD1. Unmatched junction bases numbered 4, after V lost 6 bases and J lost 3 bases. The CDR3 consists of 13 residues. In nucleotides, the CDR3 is TGTGCCAGCAGCCGGGACAGTTACTATGGCTACACCTTC. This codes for CASSRDSYYGYTF.

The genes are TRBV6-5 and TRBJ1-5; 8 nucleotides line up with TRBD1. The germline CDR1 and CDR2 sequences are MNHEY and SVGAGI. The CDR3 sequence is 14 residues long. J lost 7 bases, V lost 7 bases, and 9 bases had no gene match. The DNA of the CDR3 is TGTGCCAGCACCCCGACAGGGGAGAACCAGCCCCAGCATTTT. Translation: CASTPTGENQPQHF.

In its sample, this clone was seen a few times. The CDR3: CASSFGQVETQYF. The CDR3 coding sequence is TGTGCCAGCAGTTTTGGACAGGTGGAGACCCAGTACTTC. This rearrangement joins TRBV12-3 or TRBV12-4 to TRBJ2-5; the match to TRBD1 covers 7 bases. The CDR3 runs 13 residues. V was clipped by 3 bases and J by 5 bases; unmatched bases: 3.

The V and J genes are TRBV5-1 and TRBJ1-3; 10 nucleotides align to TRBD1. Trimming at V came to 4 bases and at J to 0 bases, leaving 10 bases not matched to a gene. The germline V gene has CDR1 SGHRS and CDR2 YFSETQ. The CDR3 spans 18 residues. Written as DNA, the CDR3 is TGCGCCAGCAGCGATCCGGGACAGGGGACCCACTCTGGAAACACCATATATTTT. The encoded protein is CASSDPGQGTHSGNTIYF.